The sample holds one count of the clone carrying this TCR beta chain. Its antigen is undetermined. These data belong to a study of cytomegalovirus exposure and HLA in healthy donors. Overall study results and limits: Later analysis suggested most CMV-associated TCR beta chains were HLA-restricted.

V lost 10 bases and J lost 6, with 26 bases in between. The germline V gene encodes CDR1 SGHTS and CDR2 YDEGEE. CDR3 length: 17 residues. Donors were nominally healthy when sampled, though unrecorded immune exposures were likely. PCR involved 60 Vbeta and 13 Jbeta primers. Profiling relied on immunoSEQ multiplex PCR, and the TCRdb table lists in-frame clones only, not all of them. The data show roughly 100,000 clones, about 79% seen once. V usage is TRBV5-8 and J usage is TRBJ1-6; D remains ambiguous. This sequence originates from a man between 60 and 70 years old in good health and CMV-seropositive. The sample comprised PBMCs. The CDR3 spells CAYTLLFGEVSNSPLHF. The DNA for the CDR3 is TGTGCCTATACCTTACTTTTCGGGGAAGTCAGTAATTCACCCCTCCACTTT.